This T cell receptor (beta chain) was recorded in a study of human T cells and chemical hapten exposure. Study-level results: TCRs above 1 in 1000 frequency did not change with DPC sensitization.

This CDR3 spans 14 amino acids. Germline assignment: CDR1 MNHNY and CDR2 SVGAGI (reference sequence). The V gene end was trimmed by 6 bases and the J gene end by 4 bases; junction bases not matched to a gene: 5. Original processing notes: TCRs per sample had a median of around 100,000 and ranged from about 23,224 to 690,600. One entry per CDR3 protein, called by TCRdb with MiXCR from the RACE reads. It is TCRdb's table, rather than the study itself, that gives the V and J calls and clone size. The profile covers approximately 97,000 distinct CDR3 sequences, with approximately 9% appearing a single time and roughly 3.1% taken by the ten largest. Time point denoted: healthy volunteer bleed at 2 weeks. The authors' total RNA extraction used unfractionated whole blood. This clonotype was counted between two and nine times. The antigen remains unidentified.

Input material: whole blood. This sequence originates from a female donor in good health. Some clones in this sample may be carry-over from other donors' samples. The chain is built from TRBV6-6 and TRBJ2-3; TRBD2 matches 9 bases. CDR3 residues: CASRLAGVADTQYF. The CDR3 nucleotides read TGTGCCAGCAGACTAGCGGGTGTAGCAGATACGCAGTATTTT.